A single sample gave rise to the 27 T cell receptor beta chains below, sequenced in a study of T cell responses to AZD1222 COVID-19 vaccine. Measured with immunoSEQ multiplex PCR; TCRdb has only the in-frame clones, and not every one. The sample shows 150,000 to 180,000 clones, roughly nine tenths of them seen only once. This material consisted of peripheral blood, taken on day 0 of MenACWY control vaccination. All receptors derive from an adult in good health.

This clone was seen only once. The same CDR3 arises from other DNA sequences in this sample as well. The rearrangement uses TRBV21-1 and TRBJ1-2; TRBD1 was called by the table and not checked on the DNA. TRBV21-1 is deemed a pseudogene. This CDR3 is built from 10 residues. The CDR3 spells CASSFRDTYF. The CDR3 nucleotides read TGTGCCAGCAGCTTCCGGGACACCTATTTC.

The CDR3 reads CASSLRGQEGETQYF. DNA for the CDR3: TGTGCCAGCAGCTTACGTGGACAGGAGGGGGAGACCCAGTACTTC. J is TRBJ2-5 and V is TRBV11-2; a possible D gene is TRBD1 (7 bases). The CDR3 has 15 amino acids. Trimming shortened V by 2 bases and J by 5 bases, and 15 bases separated the two germline ends. The germline gives CDR1 SGHAT, CDR2 FQNNGV.

This chain joins TRBV9 and TRBJ1-6; D not certain. The CDR3 loop spans 17 amino acids. The V end lost 4 bases, the J end lost 3 bases, and 17 bases lay between the germline ends. Looked up from germline, CDR1 is SGDLS and CDR2 is YYNGEE. CDR3 DNA sequence: TGTGCCAGCAGCATGGCGGGGATAGCTGACTATAATTCACCCCTCCACTTT. Amino acids: CASSMAGIADYNSPLHF.

The chain uses TRBV18 and TRBJ2-7, with 12 positions matching TRBD2. Trimming took 3 bases from V and 5 from J; bases not matched to a gene: 5. In germline, CDR1 is KGHSH, CDR2 LQKENI. This CDR3 spans 15 amino acids. The CDR3 region is CASSPSRTSGNEQYF. CDR3 DNA: TGTGCCAGCTCACCTAGCAGGACTAGCGGGAACGAGCAGTACTTC.

This chain joins TRBV7-6 and TRBJ2-2, with 14 bases identical to TRBD2. The junction had 6 bases not matched to a gene; V was cut back by 8 bases and J by 7 bases. The CDR3 sequence is 15 residues long. Germline lookup yields CDR1 SGHVS and CDR2 FNYEAQ. Here the CDR3 reads CASGLAGGLGGELFF. DNA for the CDR3: TGTGCCAGCGGACTAGCGGGAGGATTGGGCGGGGAGCTGTTTTTT. The entire variable domain, with the rest obtained from reference TRBV7-6 and TRBJ2-2, is as follows: GAGVSQSPRYKVTKRGQDVALRCDPISGHVSLYWYRQALGQGPEFLTYFNYEAQQDKSGLPNDRFSAERPEGSISTLTIQRTEQRDSAMYRCASGLAGGLGGELFFGEGSRLTVL.

V usage is TRBV10-1 and J usage is TRBJ2-2; D is perhaps TRBD1 or TRBD2 (5 bases each). The V end was cut by 4 bases, the J end by 1 base, with 10 bases between. Germline V gene lookup returns CDR1 WNHNN and CDR2 SYGVQD (reference sequence). The CDR3 has 15 amino acids. The CDR3 spells CASSGAGRNTGELFF. For the CDR3, the DNA is TGCGCCAGCAGTGGAGCAGGGAGGAACACCGGGGAGCTGTTTTTT.

V usage is TRBV30 and J usage is TRBJ2-1; D gene ambiguous. The CDR3 loop spans 14 amino acids. Trimming left V 3 bases short and J 4 bases short, with 13 bases between. Germline-derived CDR1 and CDR2 are GTSNPN and SVGIG (reference sequence). This chain's CDR3 is CAWSPTAVYNEQFF. The CDR3, as DNA: TGTGCCTGGAGCCCTACGGCCGTGTACAATGAGCAGTTCTTC.

This chain uses TRBV21-1 with TRBJ2-5. TRBV21-1 is a documented pseudogene. This CDR3 is 13 amino acids long. CDR3 in amino acids: CANVPGALLAQYF. The CDR3 region has the DNA TGTGCCAACGTCCCGGGGGCCCTCTTGGCCCAGTACTTC.

The rearrangement links TRBV19 to TRBJ2-7, with D unresolved. Trimming took off 4 bases at V and 4 bases at J, with 8 bases between the two ends. This CDR3 is built from 12 residues. Germline CDR1 LNHDA, CDR2 SQIVND (reference sequence). The chain's CDR3 is CASSRTSYEQYF. The DNA for the CDR3 is TGTGCCAGTAGTAGGACCTCTTACGAGCAGTACTTC.

The chain has TRBV29-1 and TRBJ1-5; 7 positions match TRBD1. The CDR3 is made up of 13 amino acids. The germline CDR1 and CDR2 sequences are SQVTM and ANQGSEA. With V trimmed by 4 bases and J by 7 bases, 7 bases remained unmatched. This CDR3 reads CSVATGAAQPQHF. The CDR3 coding sequence is TGCAGCGTTGCTACAGGGGCCGCGCAGCCCCAGCATTTT.

The chain combines TRBV19 with TRBJ1-1; D call uncertain. Trimming shortened V by 6 bases and J by 1 base, and 6 bases separated the two germline ends. This CDR3 is 12 amino acids long. Germline V gives CDR1 LNHDA, CDR2 SQIVND (reference sequence). CDR3 in amino acids: CASRMANTEAFF. In DNA, the CDR3 is TGTGCCAGTAGGATGGCGAACACTGAAGCTTTCTTT.

V gene TRBV4-3 combines with J gene TRBJ1-1; possibly TRBD1 for D (5 bases). V was pared by 0 bases and J by 9 bases, with 11 bases between. CDR1 and CDR2 (germline): LGHNA, YSLEER. The CDR3 loop spans 13 amino acids. The CDR3 bases are TGCGCCAGCAGCCAAGATACTGGGGCTCAAGCTTTCTTT. This sequence encodes CASSQDTGAQAFF.

The gene calls are TRBV27 and TRBJ2-7; 9 bases line up with TRBD1. The germline CDR1 and CDR2 sequences are MNHEY and SMNVEV (reference sequence). The length of the CDR3 is 14 residues. With 6 bases clipped from V and 5 bases from J, the junction kept 8 bases outside the gene matches. DNA for the CDR3: TGTGCCAGCAGACAGGGACAGGGCGGACACGAGCAGTACTTC. This gives the protein CASRQGQGGHEQYF.

The J gene is TRBJ1-2, the V gene TRBV7-9, with 7 bases lining up with TRBD1. The germline gives CDR1 SEHNR, CDR2 FQNEAQ (reference sequence). With V trimmed by 4 bases and J by 1 base, 6 bases remained unmatched. This CDR3 is built from 15 residues. The CDR3 loop reads CASSSYGQVNYGYTF. Written as DNA, the CDR3 is TGTGCCAGCAGCTCCTACGGACAGGTTAACTATGGCTACACCTTC. The variable domain in full, with the rest retrieved from reference TRBV7-9 and TRBJ1-2, is DTGVSQNPRHKITKRGQNVTFRCDPISEHNRLYWYRQTLGQGPEFLTYFQNEAQLEKSRLLSDRFSAERPKGSFSTLEIQRTEQGDSAMYLCASSSYGQVNYGYTFGSGTRLTVV.

The chain combines TRBV19 with TRBJ1-5, with 7 bases identical to TRBD1. Germline-derived CDR1 and CDR2 are LNHDA and SQIVND (reference sequence). V gave up 8 bases and J gave up 5 bases; unmatched junction bases: 21. The CDR3 has 18 residues. In DNA form, the CDR3 reads TGTGCCAGTTCTCTCCACTGGACAGGATCCGAGAGGGATCAGCCCCAGCATTTT. This gives the protein CASSLHWTGSERDQPQHF.

The chain joins TRBV19 to TRBJ1-5; tentatively, D is TRBD1 (5 bases). V was clipped by 7 bases and J by 5 bases, with 15 bases between them. This CDR3 is 14 amino acids long. Germline CDR1 LNHDA, CDR2 SQIVND (reference sequence). The CDR3 sequence: CASTSAGQYQPQHF. The CDR3 DNA reads TGTGCCAGTACATCCGCAGGGCAGTATCAGCCCCAGCATTTT.

The rearrangement links TRBV28 to TRBJ2-7; 8 bases map to TRBD1. With V trimmed by 5 bases and J by 7 bases, 4 bases remained unmatched. Germline loops: CDR1 MDHEN, CDR2 SYDVKM. The CDR3 loop spans 12 amino acids. The CDR3 DNA sequence: TGTGCCAGCAGTCCTACAGGGGGAGAGCAGTACTTC. Protein sequence: CASSPTGGEQYF.

This clone was seen a few times. The chain has TRBV7-2 and TRBJ2-5, with D hard to call. V lost 3 bases and J 2 bases, leaving 7 bases between the germline ends. CDR3 size: 13 residues. The germline gives CDR1 SGHTA, CDR2 FQGNSA. In DNA form, the CDR3 reads TGTGCCAGCAGCTTTAGCAGGCAAGAGACCCAGTACTTC. Its translation is CASSFSRQETQYF.

The chain uses TRBV27 and TRBJ2-1; no firm D call. The CDR3 runs 13 residues. In germline, CDR1 is MNHEY, CDR2 SMNVEV (reference sequence). Trimming removed 8 bases at V and 3 bases at J, with 11 bases between. Here the CDR3 DNA reads TGTGCCAGCCACCCGACAAACTACAATGAGCAGTTCTTC. Protein product: CASHPTNYNEQFF.

This chain connects TRBV7-9 to TRBJ2-5; no definite D call. The CDR3 is made up of 12 amino acids. CDR1 is SEHNR and CDR2 is FQNEAQ in the germline V gene (reference sequence). The V end was cut by 3 bases, the J end by 5 bases, with 7 bases between. The CDR3 nucleotides read TGTGCCAGCAGCTTTAACATTGAGACCCAGTACTTC. It encodes CASSFNIETQYF.

The DNA for the CDR3 is TGTGCCAGCAGCTCGTGGGCGGCGATCTCTGGAAACACCATATATTTT. Protein: CASSSWAAISGNTIYF. The rearrangement uses TRBV7-9 and TRBJ1-3; D not certain. The CDR3 is made up of 16 amino acids. Per the germline V gene, CDR1 is SEHNR and CDR2 is FQNEAQ (reference sequence). V shed 4 bases and J shed 0 bases, with 13 bases lying between them.

The V and J genes are TRBV5-1 and TRBJ2-1; D is unresolved. V was clipped by 1 base and J by 4 bases, with 15 bases between them. This CDR3 region has 16 residues. Germline V gives CDR1 SGHRS, CDR2 YFSETQ. CDR3 in DNA: TGCGCCAGCAGCTTGACCCCTGAAACCTTTTACAATGAGCAGTTCTTC. It encodes CASSLTPETFYNEQFF.

The V and J genes are TRBV29-1 and TRBJ1-1, with TRBD1 matching over 8 bases. Trimming cost V 6 bases and J 4 bases; bases outside gene matches: 4. Per germline, CDR1 SQVTM and CDR2 ANQGSEA. CDR3 length: 12 amino acids. CDR3 sequence: CSVRTGGTEAFF. In DNA, the CDR3 is TGCAGCGTGCGAACAGGGGGCACTGAAGCTTTCTTT.

The chain recombines TRBV5-4 with TRBJ2-4; D may be TRBD1 or TRBD2 (6 bases each). V was cut by 0 bases and J by 7 bases, with 14 bases left in between. Germline-derived CDR1 and CDR2 are SGHNT and YYREEE (reference sequence). The CDR3 is made up of 15 amino acids. The CDR3 DNA reads TGTGCCAGCAGCTTGGATCCGGGGGCTGCGAACATTCAGTACTTC. The encoded protein is CASSLDPGAANIQYF. Filled out from reference TRBV5-4 and TRBJ2-4, the complete variable domain reads ETGVTQSPTHLIKTRGQQVTLRCSSQSGHNTVSWYQQALGQGPQFIFQYYREEENGRGNFPPRFSGLQFPNYSSELNVNALELDDSALYLCASSLDPGAANIQYFGAGTRLSVL.

This sequence joins TRBV5-4 and TRBJ1-4; 7 bases agree with TRBD1. CDR1 is SGHNT, CDR2 YYREEE, per germline (reference sequence). The trim removed 3 bases at V and 4 bases at J, leaving 6 bases unmatched. The CDR3 extends over 15 amino acids. The DNA of the CDR3 is TGTGCCAGCAGCTCGAATAGGGACAGTAATGAAAAACTGTTTTTT. Its translation is CASSSNRDSNEKLFF.

The chain employs TRBV6-5 and TRBJ2-2; D not certain. Germline CDR1 MNHEY, CDR2 SVGAGI. Trimming removed 6 bases at V and 1 base at J, with 6 bases between. The CDR3 has 13 residues. Here the CDR3 DNA reads TGTGCCAGCAGAATCTGGAACACCGGGGAGCTGTTTTTT. This translates into CASRIWNTGELFF.

This chain joins TRBV9 and TRBJ2-7, with no clear D. Per germline, CDR1 SGDLS and CDR2 YYNGEE. This CDR3 has 13 amino acids. Trimming removed 5 bases from V and 5 bases from J, with 14 bases in between. In nucleotides, the CDR3 is TGTGCCAGCAGTCGCATTGGATCTCACGAGCAGTACTTC. Protein: CASSRIGSHEQYF.